The rows below give T cell receptor beta chains drawn from one sample of a study of cytomegalovirus exposure and HLA in healthy donors. Profiling relied on immunoSEQ multiplex PCR, and the TCRdb table lists in-frame clones only, not all of them. Seen here are under 200,000 clones, about 77% observed once, and the top ten hold over 2%. Sequencing used PBMCs. The receptor set was obtained from a woman between 40 and 50 years old in good health and CMV-seropositive. CDR3s include the opening cysteine and the closing phenylalanine or tryptophan. A D gene is named only where the DNA matches it firmly. The listing skips clone size in some rows; elsewhere it reads once, few, many or a size class.

clone size: -
J gene: TRBJ2-3
D gene: TRBD2
V gene: TRBV18
CDR3 protein: CASSPSAGVTDTQYF
CDR3 DNA: TGTGCCAGCTCACCCTCAGCGGGGGTCACAGATACGCAGTATTTT

clone size: -
J gene: TRBJ2-7
D gene: TRBD1
V gene: TRBV29-1
CDR3 protein: CSVGTGTREQYF
CDR3 DNA: TGCAGCGTTGGGACAGGGACGAGGGAGCAGTACTTC

clone size: -
J gene: TRBJ2-5
D gene: -
V gene: TRBV7-9
CDR3 protein: CASSLSFLHEAETQYF
CDR3 DNA: TGTGCCAGCAGCCTCAGTTTCCTACATGAGGCCGAGACCCAGTACTTC

clone size: once
J gene: TRBJ2-5
D gene: TRBD2
V gene: TRBV5-1
CDR3 protein: CASRNLAGGAQETQYF
CDR3 DNA: TGCGCCAGCAGGAATTTAGCGGGGGGGGCCCAAGAGACCCAGTACTTC

clone size: -
J gene: TRBJ2-7
D gene: -
V gene: TRBV7-6
CDR3 protein: CASSPPRSDSYEQYF
CDR3 DNA: TGTGCCAGCAGCCCCCCCCGCAGCGACTCCTACGAGCAGTACTTC

clone size: -
J gene: TRBJ2-1
D gene: TRBD2
V gene: TRBV4-1
CDR3 protein: CASSQDIAGGRYNEQFF
CDR3 DNA: TGCGCCAGCAGCCAAGATATAGCGGGGGGGCGTTACAATGAGCAGTTCTTC

clone size: once
J gene: TRBJ2-4
D gene: -
V gene: TRBV7-9
CDR3 protein: CSSSALDIQYF
CDR3 DNA: TGTTCCAGCAGCGCGCTCGACATTCAGTACTTC

clone size: -
J gene: TRBJ1-2
D gene: -
V gene: TRBV2
CDR3 protein: CASSLLRDTNYGYTF
CDR3 DNA: TGTGCCAGCTCTCTCCTGAGGGACACTAACTATGGCTACACCTTC

clone size: once
J gene: TRBJ2-7
D gene: TRBD1
V gene: TRBV6-5
CDR3 protein: CASSYDRDYEQYF
CDR3 DNA: TGTGCCAGCAGTTACGACAGGGACTACGAGCAGTACTTC

clone size: -
J gene: TRBJ2-5
D gene: TRBD2
V gene: TRBV2
CDR3 protein: CASSPGTSIRETQYF
CDR3 DNA: TGTGCCAGCAGTCCCGGGACTAGCATACGGGAGACCCAGTACTTC

clone size: -
J gene: TRBJ1-3
D gene: TRBD1
V gene: TRBV19
CDR3 protein: CASSIVRQGDGNTIYF
CDR3 DNA: TGTGCCAGTAGTATAGTGAGACAGGGGGATGGAAACACCATATATTTT

clone size: -
J gene: TRBJ1-1
D gene: TRBD1
V gene: TRBV7-9
CDR3 protein: CSSSRWTGVRDTEAFF
CDR3 DNA: TGTTCCAGCAGCCGTTGGACAGGGGTGCGGGACACTGAAGCTTTCTTT

clone size: -
J gene: TRBJ2-1
D gene: -
V gene: TRBV6-5
CDR3 protein: CASTRPGANNEQFF
CDR3 DNA: TGTGCCAGCACCCGCCCTGGGGCGAACAATGAGCAGTTCTTC

clone size: -
J gene: TRBJ2-3
D gene: TRBD2
V gene: TRBV7-2
CDR3 protein: CASSSTTGGWGTDTQYF
CDR3 DNA: TGTGCCAGCAGCTCCACTACGGGGGGTTGGGGCACAGATACGCAGTATTTT

clone size: -
J gene: TRBJ2-2
D gene: TRBD2
V gene: TRBV7-2
CDR3 protein: CASSLQAGTNTGELFF
CDR3 DNA: TGTGCCAGCAGCTTGCAAGCGGGAACGAACACCGGGGAGCTGTTTTTT

clone size: -
J gene: TRBJ1-1
D gene: -
V gene: TRBV15
CDR3 protein: CATSRRTANTEAFF
CDR3 DNA: TGTGCCACCAGCAGACGTACAGCGAACACTGAAGCTTTCTTT

clone size: -
J gene: TRBJ2-1
D gene: -
V gene: TRBV30
CDR3 protein: CAWSRPSSYNEQFF
CDR3 DNA: TGTGCCTGGAGTCGTCCCAGCTCCTACAATGAGCAGTTCTTC

clone size: few
J gene: TRBJ2-3
D gene: TRBD1
V gene: TRBV10-1
CDR3 protein: CASSRDSDTDTQYF
CDR3 DNA: TGCGCCAGCAGCCGGGACAGCGACACAGATACGCAGTATTTT

clone size: -
J gene: TRBJ2-3
D gene: -
V gene: TRBV5-6
CDR3 protein: CASSFNVADTQYF
CDR3 DNA: TGTGCCAGCAGCTTCAACGTCGCGGATACGCAGTATTTT

clone size: few
J gene: TRBJ2-6
D gene: -
V gene: TRBV19
CDR3 protein: CASSDQGNSGANVLTF
CDR3 DNA: TGTGCCAGTAGTGACCAGGGTAACTCTGGGGCCAACGTCCTGACTTTC

clone size: -
J gene: TRBJ1-1
D gene: -
V gene: TRBV4-1
CDR3 protein: CASSQVAGFGTEAFF
CDR3 DNA: TGCGCCAGCAGCCAAGTCGCAGGGTTCGGCACTGAAGCTTTCTTT

clone size: -
J gene: TRBJ2-1
D gene: TRBD1
V gene: TRBV9
CDR3 protein: CASSGGQGGNEQFF
CDR3 DNA: TGTGCCAGCAGCGGGGGACAGGGTGGGAATGAGCAGTTCTTC

clone size: -
J gene: TRBJ2-7
D gene: -
V gene: TRBV29-1
CDR3 protein: CSVTDRSSYEQYF
CDR3 DNA: TGCAGCGTTACAGACAGGAGCTCCTACGAGCAGTACTTC

clone size: -
J gene: TRBJ1-2
D gene: -
V gene: TRBV7-8
CDR3 protein: CASSSTGSYGYTF
CDR3 DNA: TGTGCCAGCAGCTCGACAGGTTCCTATGGCTACACCTTC

clone size: few
J gene: TRBJ2-1
D gene: -
V gene: TRBV4-3
CDR3 protein: CASSQEHGLARDEQFF
CDR3 DNA: TGCGCCAGCAGCCAAGAGCACGGACTCGCGAGGGATGAGCAGTTCTTC

clone size: few
J gene: TRBJ1-1
D gene: TRBD1
V gene: TRBV6-5
CDR3 protein: CASSPNRGRNTEAFF
CDR3 DNA: TGTGCCAGCAGTCCGAACAGGGGGCGGAACACTGAAGCTTTCTTT

clone size: -
J gene: TRBJ2-5
D gene: TRBD2
V gene: TRBV7-9
CDR3 protein: CASSLGLAGGVQETQYF
CDR3 DNA: TGTGCCAGCAGCTTAGGACTAGCGGGAGGCGTACAAGAGACCCAGTACTTC

clone size: -
J gene: TRBJ1-2
D gene: TRBD1
V gene: TRBV6-5
CDR3 protein: CASTRTGGDYGYTF
CDR3 DNA: TGTGCCAGCACCCGGACAGGCGGTGACTATGGCTACACCTTC

clone size: -
J gene: TRBJ2-7
D gene: -
V gene: TRBV2
CDR3 protein: CASSVEIYEQYF
CDR3 DNA: TGTGCCAGCAGTGTAGAAATCTACGAGCAGTACTTC

clone size: -
J gene: TRBJ1-2
D gene: -
V gene: TRBV9
CDR3 protein: CASSLENADYYGYTF
CDR3 DNA: TGTGCCAGCAGCCTAGAGAACGCCGACTACTATGGCTACACCTTC

clone size: -
J gene: TRBJ2-7
D gene: -
V gene: TRBV7-9
CDR3 protein: CASSVTGKVYEQYF
CDR3 DNA: TGTGCCAGCAGCGTAACAGGGAAGGTCTACGAGCAGTACTTC

clone size: few
J gene: TRBJ1-6
D gene: TRBD1
V gene: TRBV6-5
CDR3 protein: CASSYTGGDNSPLHF
CDR3 DNA: TGTGCCAGCAGCTACACAGGGGGGGATAATTCACCCCTCCACTTT

clone size: -
J gene: TRBJ2-6
D gene: -
V gene: TRBV28
CDR3 protein: CASTLRGGSGANVLTF
CDR3 DNA: TGTGCCAGCACCCTGCGAGGGGGCTCTGGGGCCAACGTCCTGACTTTC

clone size: -
J gene: TRBJ2-6
D gene: -
V gene: TRBV5-4
CDR3 protein: CASSSGQSSWANVLTF
CDR3 DNA: TGTGCCAGCAGCTCCGGACAGTCCTCGTGGGCCAACGTCCTGACTTTC

clone size: -
J gene: TRBJ2-1
D gene: TRBD2
V gene: TRBV18
CDR3 protein: CASSPGLESHEQFF
CDR3 DNA: TGTGCCAGCTCACCGGGACTAGAGTCCCATGAGCAGTTCTTC

clone size: -
J gene: TRBJ1-2
D gene: -
V gene: TRBV2
CDR3 protein: CASSPAGSRNYTF
CDR3 DNA: TGTGCCAGCAGCCCCGCGGGGAGCCGAAACTACACCTTC

clone size: -
J gene: TRBJ1-1
D gene: TRBD1
V gene: TRBV19
CDR3 protein: CASSQIGTVNTEAFF
CDR3 DNA: TGTGCCAGTAGTCAAATCGGGACAGTGAACACTGAAGCTTTCTTT

clone size: -
J gene: TRBJ1-2
D gene: -
V gene: TRBV7-9
CDR3 protein: CASSLVGAENYGYTF
CDR3 DNA: TGTGCCAGCAGCTTAGTTGGGGCAGAAAACTATGGCTACACCTTC

clone size: -
J gene: TRBJ2-3
D gene: -
V gene: TRBV7-2
CDR3 protein: CASSLDMQRGTDTQYF
CDR3 DNA: TGTGCCAGCAGCTTAGATATGCAGCGGGGCACAGATACGCAGTATTTT

clone size: once
J gene: TRBJ1-4
D gene: TRBD1
V gene: TRBV7-8
CDR3 protein: CASSLKGQGNEKLFF
CDR3 DNA: TGTGCCAGCAGCCTCAAGGGACAGGGTAATGAAAAACTGTTTTTT

clone size: -
J gene: TRBJ2-1
D gene: -
V gene: TRBV9
CDR3 protein: CASSVAPAGYNEQFF
CDR3 DNA: TGTGCCAGCAGCGTAGCTCCAGCGGGTTACAATGAGCAGTTCTTC

clone size: few
J gene: TRBJ1-4
D gene: -
V gene: TRBV28
CDR3 protein: CASSTPLPGPWEKLFF
CDR3 DNA: TGTGCCAGCAGTACTCCCCTCCCGGGTCCCTGGGAAAAACTGTTTTTT

clone size: -
J gene: TRBJ2-7
D gene: -
V gene: TRBV5-1
CDR3 protein: CASSPEDASYEQYF
CDR3 DNA: TGCGCCAGCAGCCCGGAGGACGCCTCCTACGAGCAGTACTTC

clone size: -
J gene: TRBJ2-7
D gene: TRBD1
V gene: TRBV6-5
CDR3 protein: CASRETGAYEQYF
CDR3 DNA: TGTGCCAGCAGGGAGACAGGGGCCTACGAGCAGTACTTC

clone size: -
J gene: TRBJ1-1
D gene: -
V gene: TRBV19
CDR3 protein: CASSPGRQFTEAFF
CDR3 DNA: TGTGCCAGTAGCCCAGGGAGGCAATTCACTGAAGCTTTCTTT

clone size: -
J gene: TRBJ2-7
D gene: TRBD2
V gene: TRBV7-2
CDR3 protein: CASSLVSSGIRGYEQYF
CDR3 DNA: TGTGCCAGCAGCTTAGTTTCTAGCGGGATAAGGGGCTACGAGCAGTACTTC

clone size: -
J gene: TRBJ1-1
D gene: TRBD1
V gene: TRBV19
CDR3 protein: CASSIGTGNTEAFF
CDR3 DNA: TGTGCCAGTAGTATAGGGACAGGGAACACTGAAGCTTTCTTT

clone size: -
J gene: TRBJ1-5
D gene: -
V gene: TRBV19
CDR3 protein: CASRPDRYSNQPQHF
CDR3 DNA: TGTGCCAGTAGACCCGACAGATATAGCAATCAGCCCCAGCATTTT

clone size: once
J gene: TRBJ1-6
D gene: -
V gene: TRBV7-9
CDR3 protein: CASSLVGDNSPLHF
CDR3 DNA: TGTGCCAGCAGCTTAGTAGGAGATAATTCACCCCTCCACTTT

clone size: few
J gene: TRBJ2-2
D gene: -
V gene: TRBV4-2
CDR3 protein: CASSQDTRAAGELFF
CDR3 DNA: TGTGCCAGCAGCCAAGATACCAGGGCAGCCGGGGAGCTGTTTTTT

clone size: -
J gene: TRBJ2-1
D gene: -
V gene: TRBV9
CDR3 protein: CASSVVPGTQVEQFF
CDR3 DNA: TGTGCCAGCAGCGTAGTGCCCGGGACTCAAGTCGAGCAGTTCTTC

clone size: -
J gene: TRBJ2-3
D gene: TRBD2
V gene: TRBV10-2
CDR3 protein: CASSPGGLAVTDTQYF
CDR3 DNA: TGCGCCAGCAGTCCAGGGGGACTAGCGGTCACAGATACGCAGTATTTT

clone size: -
J gene: TRBJ1-4
D gene: -
V gene: TRBV7-9
CDR3 protein: CASSLVNEKLFF
CDR3 DNA: TGTGCCAGCAGCCTCGTCAATGAAAAACTGTTTTTT

clone size: -
J gene: TRBJ2-7
D gene: -
V gene: TRBV18
CDR3 protein: CASSPSPFQGSDSEQYF
CDR3 DNA: TGTGCCAGCTCACCATCACCGTTCCAGGGTTCCGACTCCGAGCAGTACTTC

clone size: -
J gene: TRBJ2-2
D gene: -
V gene: TRBV4-1
CDR3 protein: CASSPYTVNTGELFF
CDR3 DNA: TGCGCCAGCAGCCCTTACACCGTGAACACCGGGGAGCTGTTTTTT

clone size: -
J gene: TRBJ2-7
D gene: -
V gene: TRBV5-6
CDR3 protein: CASSLRGGTYEQYF
CDR3 DNA: TGTGCCAGCAGCTTGCGCGGTGGGACATACGAGCAGTACTTC

clone size: -
J gene: TRBJ1-3
D gene: -
V gene: TRBV6-1
CDR3 protein: CASRPATEGGNTIYF
CDR3 DNA: TGTGCCAGCAGACCAGCGACGGAAGGAGGAAACACCATATATTTT

clone size: -
J gene: TRBJ2-2
D gene: -
V gene: TRBV5-1
CDR3 protein: CASSLNQGDTGELFF
CDR3 DNA: TGCGCCAGCAGCTTGAACCAGGGTGACACCGGGGAGCTGTTTTTT

clone size: -
J gene: TRBJ2-7
D gene: -
V gene: TRBV5-1
CDR3 protein: CASSLLAPSDYEQYF
CDR3 DNA: TGCGCCAGCAGCTTGCTAGCCCCTAGTGACTACGAGCAGTACTTC

clone size: -
J gene: TRBJ2-7
D gene: -
V gene: TRBV19
CDR3 protein: CASSTYSLSEQYF
CDR3 DNA: TGTGCCAGTAGTACATACTCCCTTTCCGAGCAGTACTTC